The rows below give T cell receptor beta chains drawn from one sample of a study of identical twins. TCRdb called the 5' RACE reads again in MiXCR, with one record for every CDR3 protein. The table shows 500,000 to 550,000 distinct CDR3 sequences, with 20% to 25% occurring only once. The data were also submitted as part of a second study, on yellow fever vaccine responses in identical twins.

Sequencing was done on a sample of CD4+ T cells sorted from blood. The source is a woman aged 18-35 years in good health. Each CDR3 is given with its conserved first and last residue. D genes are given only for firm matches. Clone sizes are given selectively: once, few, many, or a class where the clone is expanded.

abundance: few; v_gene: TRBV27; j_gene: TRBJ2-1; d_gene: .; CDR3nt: TGTGCCAGCAGTCTCGGCAGGGTGTTAGTACAAGGGAATGAGCAGTTCTTC; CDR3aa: CASSLGRVLVQGNEQFF
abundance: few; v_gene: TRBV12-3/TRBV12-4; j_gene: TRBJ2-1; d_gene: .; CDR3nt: TGTGCCAGCAGTTGGGAGGCTGGACAGGAGCAGTTCTTC; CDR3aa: CASSWEAGQEQFF
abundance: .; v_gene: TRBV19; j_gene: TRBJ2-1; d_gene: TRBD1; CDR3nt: TGTGCCAGTAGTATACCCTCCCTTTGGACAGGGCCCCCCAATGAGCAGTTCTTC; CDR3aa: CASSIPSLWTGPPNEQFF
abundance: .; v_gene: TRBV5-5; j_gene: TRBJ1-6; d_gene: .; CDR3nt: TGTGCCAGCAGCTTGGCAGGGTCTAATTCACCCCTCCACTTT; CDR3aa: CASSLAGSNSPLHF
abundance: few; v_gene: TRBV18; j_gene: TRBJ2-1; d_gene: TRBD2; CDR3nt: TGTGCCAGCTCACCGCCAACCGGGACTAGCGGGGGTTTACCCTACAATGAGCAGTTCTTC; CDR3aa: CASSPPTGTSGGLPYNEQFF
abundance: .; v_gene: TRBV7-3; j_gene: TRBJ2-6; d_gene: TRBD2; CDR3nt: TGTGCCAGCTCAAGGACTAGCGGGATCTCTGGGGCCAACGTCCTGACTTTC; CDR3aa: CASSRTSGISGANVLTF
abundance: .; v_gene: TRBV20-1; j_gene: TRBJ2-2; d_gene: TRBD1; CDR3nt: TGCAGTGCCGGGGACAGTTCTCCCGGGGAGCTGTTTTTT; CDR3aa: CSAGDSSPGELFF
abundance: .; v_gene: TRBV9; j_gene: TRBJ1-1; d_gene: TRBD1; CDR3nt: TGTGCCAGCACCTCCCACGGCACAGGGGGATCTGAAGCTTTCTTT; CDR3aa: CASTSHGTGGSEAFF
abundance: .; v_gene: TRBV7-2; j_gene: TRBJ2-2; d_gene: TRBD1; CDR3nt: TGTGCCAGCAGCTTACAAGGGGGCACGAACACCGGGGAGCTGTTTTTT; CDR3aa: CASSLQGGTNTGELFF
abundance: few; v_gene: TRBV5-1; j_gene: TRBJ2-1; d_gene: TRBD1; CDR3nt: TGCGCCAGCAGCCCAAGGGACAGGAGCAATGAGCAGTTCTTC; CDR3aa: CASSPRDRSNEQFF
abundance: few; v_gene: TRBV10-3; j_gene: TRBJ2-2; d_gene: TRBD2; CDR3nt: TGTGCCATCAGCCTAGCGGGAGGGAACACCGGGGAGCTGTTTTTT; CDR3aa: CAISLAGGNTGELFF
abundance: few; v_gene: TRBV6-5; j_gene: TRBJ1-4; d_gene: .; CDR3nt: TGTGCCAGCAGTTACTTGCCTTCAACTAATGAAAAACTGTTTTTT; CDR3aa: CASSYLPSTNEKLFF
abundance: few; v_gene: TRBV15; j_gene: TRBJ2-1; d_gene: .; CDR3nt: TGTGCCACCAGCGCACGGACGCTAGCGTCGAATGAGCAGTTCTTC; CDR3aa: CATSARTLASNEQFF
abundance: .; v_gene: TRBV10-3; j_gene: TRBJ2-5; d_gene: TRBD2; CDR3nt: TGTGCCACTAGCGGGAGGCCCCAAGAGACCCAGTACTTC; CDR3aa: CATSGRPQETQYF
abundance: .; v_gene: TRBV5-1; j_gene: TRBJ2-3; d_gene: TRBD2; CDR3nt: TGCGCCAGCAGCTTGGCTGGTAGCGGGAGTCTAGATACGCAGTATTTT; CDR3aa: CASSLAGSGSLDTQYF
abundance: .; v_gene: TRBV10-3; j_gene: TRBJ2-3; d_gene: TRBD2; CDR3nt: TGTGCCATCAGTGAAAGAGGGACTAGCGGTAGCACAGATACGCAGTATTTT; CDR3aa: CAISERGTSGSTDTQYF
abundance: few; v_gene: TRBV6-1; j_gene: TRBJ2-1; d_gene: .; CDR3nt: TGTGCCAGCAGTGCCCACCTAGAGAACAATGAGCAGTTCTTC; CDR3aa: CASSAHLENNEQFF
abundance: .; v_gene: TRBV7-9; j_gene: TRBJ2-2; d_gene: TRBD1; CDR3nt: TGTGCCAGCAGCGCCCCAGGGGGCTGGGACACCGGGGAGCTGTTTTTT; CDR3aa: CASSAPGGWDTGELFF
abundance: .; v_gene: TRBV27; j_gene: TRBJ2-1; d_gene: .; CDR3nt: TGTGCCAGCAGTTGGGAGACAGCCCTCTCCTACAATGAGCAGTTCTTC; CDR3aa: CASSWETALSYNEQFF
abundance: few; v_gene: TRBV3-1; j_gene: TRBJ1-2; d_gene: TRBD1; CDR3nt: TGTGCCAGCAGCCGCTCAGGGGGCGATGGCTATGGCTACACCTTC; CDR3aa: CASSRSGGDGYGYTF
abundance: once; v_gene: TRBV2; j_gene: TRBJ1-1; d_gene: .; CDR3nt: TGTGCCAGCAGTGAGCGGGACACTAACACTGAAGCTTTCTTT; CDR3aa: CASSERDTNTEAFF
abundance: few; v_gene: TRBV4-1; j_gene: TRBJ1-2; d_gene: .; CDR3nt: TGCGCCAGCAGCCAAGGTGGGATCGGACAGACATCCTATGGCTACACCTTC; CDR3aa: CASSQGGIGQTSYGYTF
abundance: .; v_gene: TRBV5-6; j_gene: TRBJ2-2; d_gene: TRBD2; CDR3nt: TGTGCCAGCAGCTTCGGACTAGCGGGAGGGCCTGACGGGGAGCTGTTTTTT; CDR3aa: CASSFGLAGGPDGELFF
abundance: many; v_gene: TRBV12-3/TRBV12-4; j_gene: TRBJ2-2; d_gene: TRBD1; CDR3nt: TGTGCCAGCAGAGGGGGACAGGGGGCAGGAAACGGGGAGCTGTTTTTT; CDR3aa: CASRGGQGAGNGELFF
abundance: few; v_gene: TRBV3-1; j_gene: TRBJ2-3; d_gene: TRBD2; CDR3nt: TGTGCCAGCAGCCAAGGACTAGCGGGAGGAAGCACAGATACGCAGTATTTT; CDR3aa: CASSQGLAGGSTDTQYF
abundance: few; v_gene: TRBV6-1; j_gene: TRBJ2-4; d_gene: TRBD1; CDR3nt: TGTGCCAGCAGGCGGTCCGGGACAGACTTAAACATTCAGTACTTC; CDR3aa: CASRRSGTDLNIQYF
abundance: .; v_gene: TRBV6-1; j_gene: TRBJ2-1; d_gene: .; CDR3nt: TGTGCCAGCACCAGAGGCGGCGGGGAGAACAATGAGCAGTTCTTC; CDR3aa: CASTRGGGENNEQFF
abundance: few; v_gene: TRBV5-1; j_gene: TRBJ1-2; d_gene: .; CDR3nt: TGCGCCAGCAGCTTGGCGGACCCCCGGAAACATGGCTACACCTTC; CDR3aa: CASSLADPRKHGYTF
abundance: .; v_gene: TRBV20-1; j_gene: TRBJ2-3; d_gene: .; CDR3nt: TGCAGTGCTAAGTTGCCCGGAGGAGGGTCTAGGGGCACAGATACGCAGTATTTT; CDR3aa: CSAKLPGGGSRGTDTQYF
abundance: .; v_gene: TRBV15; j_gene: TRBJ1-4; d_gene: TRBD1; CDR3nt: TGTGCCACCAGCAGAGATCTGGCAGGGGGCCATGAAAAACTGTTTTTT; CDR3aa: CATSRDLAGGHEKLFF
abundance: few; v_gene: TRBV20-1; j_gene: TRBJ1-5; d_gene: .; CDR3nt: TGCAGTGCTAGTCATTCAGGGTCGCAGCCCCAGCATTTT; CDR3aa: CSASHSGSQPQHF
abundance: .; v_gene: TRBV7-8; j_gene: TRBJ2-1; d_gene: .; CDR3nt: TGTGCCAGCAGCTCCAAGCGTTCCGGGGATGAGCAGTTCTTC; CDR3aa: CASSSKRSGDEQFF
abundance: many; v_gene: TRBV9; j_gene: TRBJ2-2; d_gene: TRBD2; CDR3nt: TGTGCCAGCAGCGTTTTAGCGGGGAACACCGGGGAGCTGTTTTTT; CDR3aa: CASSVLAGNTGELFF
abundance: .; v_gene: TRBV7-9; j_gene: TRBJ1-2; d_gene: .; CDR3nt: TGTGCCAGCCAACATCAGGATGGCTACACCTTC; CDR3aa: CASQHQDGYTF
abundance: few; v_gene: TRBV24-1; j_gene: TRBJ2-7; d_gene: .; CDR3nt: TGTGCCACATCCTGGCGTTACTCCTACGAGCAGTACTTC; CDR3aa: CATSWRYSYEQYF
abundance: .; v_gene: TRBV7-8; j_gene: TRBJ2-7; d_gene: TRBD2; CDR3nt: TGTGCCAGCAGCACCCGACTAGCGGGAACGGTATACGAGCAGTACTTC; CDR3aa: CASSTRLAGTVYEQYF
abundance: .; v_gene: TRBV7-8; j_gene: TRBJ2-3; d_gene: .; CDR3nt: TGTGCCAGCAGGACGGCTAACACAGATACGCAGTATTTT; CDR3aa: CASRTANTDTQYF
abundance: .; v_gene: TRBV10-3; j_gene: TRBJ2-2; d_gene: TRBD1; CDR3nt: TGTGCCATCAGTCCCGGGACAGGGTTGGGGTCCGGGGAGCTGTTTTTT; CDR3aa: CAISPGTGLGSGELFF
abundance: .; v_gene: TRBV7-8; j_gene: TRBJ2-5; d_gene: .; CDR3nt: TGTGCCAGCAGCCTAGAACACAGGGATTATGAAGCCCCCAAGGAGACCCAGTACTTC; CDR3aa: CASSLEHRDYEAPKETQYF
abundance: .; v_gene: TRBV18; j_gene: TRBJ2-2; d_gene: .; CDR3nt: TGTGCCAGCTCACCCCCCATGATGGCCACCGGGGAGCTGTTTTTT; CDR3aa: CASSPPMMATGELFF
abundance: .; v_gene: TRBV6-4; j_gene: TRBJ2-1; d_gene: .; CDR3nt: TGTGCCAGCAGTGCCCGTCCCCCGGATGAGCAGTTCTTC; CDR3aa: CASSARPPDEQFF